The next 4 T cell receptor beta chains were all read from a single sample in a study of tumor-infiltrating lymphocytes in primary liver carcinoma. From roughly 470 ng total RNA, TCR beta cDNA was generated with a primer in the constant region. Three nested multiplex PCR rounds, a slightly modified ARM-PCR method, built the TCR beta libraries. TRBV1-TRBV30 forward primers paired with a C-beta reverse primer drove the first two PCR rounds, approximately 11 cycles each. TCRdb passed the multiplex PCR reads through MiXCR, listing each CDR3 protein once. This table holds about 350,000 distinct CDR3 sequences, almost 65% found once. Out of unsorted whole blood came the blood RNA, and germline DNA was extracted as well. Sequencing was carried out using peripheral blood. All receptors derive from a man in his forties with primary liver carcinoma and hepatitis B virus infection.

V is TRBV28 and J is TRBJ1-2; D not certain. V lost 2 bases and J 8 bases, leaving 15 bases between the germline ends. Germline-derived CDR1 and CDR2 are MDHEN and SYDVKM. The CDR3 is 14 residues long. CDR3 bases: TGTGCCAGCAGTTTACTTATTAAGTCGTGCGGCTACACCTTC. Protein: CASSLLIKSCGYTF.

Comments on this clonotype: The junction and the germline gene differ at one end; a read error may be behind it. The rearrangement joins TRBV10-3 to TRBJ1-5; no definite D call. CDR3 length: 14 residues. From germline, CDR1 is ENHRY and CDR2 SYGVKD. Written as DNA, the CDR3 is TGTGCCATCAGTGAGTATGAGGGTGATCAGCACCAGCATTTT. Translated: CAISEYEGDQHQHF.

This clonotype occurred many times. V gene TRBV6-1 combines with J gene TRBJ1-4, with D uncertain. The germline V and J ends were trimmed by 8 bases and 7 bases, with 17 bases remaining between them. CDR3 length: 14 amino acids. Germline V gene data show CDR1 as MNHNS and CDR2 as SASEGT. The CDR3 region has the DNA TGTGCCAGCTCGATACAGCGACGGTCTGAAAAACTGTTTTTT. The encoded protein is CASSIQRRSEKLFF.

Many counts were recorded for this clonotype. The chain joins TRBV6-2 or TRBV6-3 to TRBJ2-3, with D possibly matching TRBD1 (5 bases). With 8 bases removed from V and 3 bases from J, the gap between germline ends came to 9 bases. The germline V gene has CDR1 MNHEY and CDR2 SVGEGT. The CDR3 contains 12 residues. The CDR3 coding sequence is TGTGCCAGCGCAGGGTCAACAGATACGCAGTATTTT. Its translation is CASAGSTDTQYF.